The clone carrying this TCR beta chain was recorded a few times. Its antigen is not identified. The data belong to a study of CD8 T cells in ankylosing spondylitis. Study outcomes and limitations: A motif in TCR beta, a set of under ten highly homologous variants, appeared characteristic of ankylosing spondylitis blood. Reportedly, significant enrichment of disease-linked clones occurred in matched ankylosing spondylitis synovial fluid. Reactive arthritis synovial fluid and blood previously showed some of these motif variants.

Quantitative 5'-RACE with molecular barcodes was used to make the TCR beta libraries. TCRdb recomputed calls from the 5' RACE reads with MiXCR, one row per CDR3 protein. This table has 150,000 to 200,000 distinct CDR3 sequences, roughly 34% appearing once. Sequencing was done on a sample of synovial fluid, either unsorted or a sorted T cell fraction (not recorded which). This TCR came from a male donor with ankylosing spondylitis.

The CDR3 reads CAWSSQRRSSYEQYF. Written as DNA, the CDR3 is TGTGCCTGGAGCAGCCAGCGGAGGAGCTCCTACGAGCAGTACTTC. The chain employs TRBV30 and TRBJ2-7, with D possibly matching TRBD2 (5 bases). V was cut by 3 bases and J by 0 bases, with 15 bases left in between. Germline CDR1 reads GTSNPN; CDR2 reads SVGIG (reference sequence). This CDR3 is built from 15 residues. The entire variable domain, with the rest obtained from reference TRBV30 and TRBJ2-7, is as follows: SQTIHQWPATLVQPVGSPLSLECTVEGTSNPNLYWYRQAAGRGLQLLFYSVGIGQISSEVPQNLSASRPQDRQFILSSKKLLLSDSGFYLCAWSSQRRSSYEQYFGPGTRLTVT.